This T cell receptor beta chain was obtained from a study of control samples from healthy donors and cancer patients. This CDR3 spans 14 amino acids. Germline V gives CDR1 LGHNA, CDR2 YSLEER. Trimming cost V 1 base and J 0 bases, with 6 bases left between them. Clones were read by immunoSEQ multiplex PCR, and TCRdb kept only the in-frame ones, dropping some. This sample has about 80,000 clones, with about nine tenths found just once. The sequenced material came from blood. The TCR sequence derives from a man aged 50-60 years in good health. The rearrangement uses TRBV4-3 and TRBJ1-1; D unresolved. Here the CDR3 reads CASSQGIMNTEAFF. The CDR3 nucleotides read TGCGCCAGCAGCCAAGGTATAATGAACACTGAAGCTTTCTTT.